Presented here are 14 T cell receptor beta chains from one specimen sequenced in a study of cytomegalovirus exposure and HLA in healthy donors. The primer mix had 60 Vbeta and 13 Jbeta primers. TCRdb's table, derived via immunoSEQ multiplex PCR, lists solely in-frame clones and lacks some. Of about 140,000 clones in the sample, over 70% are singletons; the top ten hold roughly 0.87%. Sequencing was done on a sample of PBMCs. Source of these receptors: a man younger than 35 in good health and CMV-seronegative.

This chain uses TRBV7-9 with TRBJ1-2; no definite D call. V lost 7 bases and J 4 bases, leaving 13 bases between the germline ends. Germline loops: CDR1 SEHNR, CDR2 FQNEAQ (reference sequence). The CDR3 runs 13 residues. CDR3 DNA: TGTGCCAGCAATCCCGACTTAAGCTATGGCTACACCTTC. Protein: CASNPDLSYGYTF.

This clone was observed once. The chain uses TRBV5-1 and TRBJ2-3; 9 bases agree with TRBD1. V gave up 4 bases and J gave up 3 bases; unmatched junction bases: 3. This CDR3 region has 14 residues. From germline, CDR1 is SGHRS and CDR2 YFSETQ. CDR3 DNA: TGCGCCAGCAGCCCGGGACAGGGTACAGATACGCAGTATTTT. It codes for CASSPGQGTDTQYF.

The genes are TRBV2 and TRBJ1-5; 8 positions match TRBD1. CDR1 is SNHLY and CDR2 is FYNNEI in the germline V gene. The CDR3 has 14 amino acids. With 5 bases clipped from V and 6 bases from J, the junction kept 6 bases outside the gene matches. CDR3 bases: TGTGCCAGCAGTATTTCAGGGGGCGGTCAGCCCCAGCATTTT. Amino acids: CASSISGGGQPQHF.

The chain recombines TRBV6-5 with TRBJ2-1; TRBD1 aligns across 8 bases. J gave up 6 bases and V 5 bases, and 6 bases lay outside the gene matches. Germline lookup yields CDR1 MNHEY and CDR2 SVGAGI. This CDR3 has 14 residues. CDR3 loop: CASSAGTGFNEQFF. DNA for the CDR3: TGTGCCAGCAGTGCCGGGACAGGATTCAATGAGCAGTTCTTC.

The genes are TRBV6-5 and TRBJ1-4; D not resolved. V gave up 5 bases and J gave up 8 bases, with 15 bases separating them. The CDR3 has 14 amino acids. CDR1 is MNHEY and CDR2 is SVGAGI in the germline V gene. CDR3 protein: CASSLSGNEEKLFF. The DNA of the CDR3 is TGTGCCAGCAGTCTATCCGGGAACGAAGAAAAACTGTTTTTT.

V and J are TRBV5-5 and TRBJ2-1; TRBD1 might be the D (5 bases). Trimming took off 1 base at V and 10 bases at J, with 15 bases between the two ends. The germline V gene encodes CDR1 SGHKS and CDR2 YYEKEE (reference sequence). CDR3 length: 14 amino acids. CDR3 nucleotide sequence: TGTGCCAGCAGCTTGAGTTGGGGCTACGGGGAGCAGTTCTTC. Protein sequence: CASSLSWGYGEQFF.

The genes are TRBV4-2 and TRBJ2-7; 16 positions match TRBD2. The V gene's germline CDR1 is LGHNA and CDR2 YNFKEQ. The V gene end was trimmed by 1 base and the J gene end by 5 bases; junction bases not matched to a gene: 11. The CDR3 is 19 residues long. This chain's CDR3 is CASSQAKTGTSGGVDEQYF. CDR3 DNA sequence: TGTGCCAGCAGCCAAGCAAAGACCGGGACTAGCGGGGGGGTCGACGAGCAGTACTTC.

The genes are TRBV11-2 and TRBJ2-7; D perhaps matches TRBD2 (5 bases). This CDR3 comprises 15 residues. The V and J ends lost 5 bases and 3 bases respectively, with 17 bases between them. CDR1 is SGHAT and CDR2 is FQNNGV in the germline V gene. CDR3 sequence reads: CASSPRRLAGYEQYF. The CDR3 region has the DNA TGTGCCAGCAGCCCCCGGAGGCTAGCCGGCTACGAGCAGTACTTC.

The V call is TRBV15, the J call TRBJ2-6; 9 bases line up with TRBD1. The CDR3 runs 18 residues. The germline gives CDR1 LNHNV, CDR2 YYDKDF (reference sequence). Losses at the gene ends were 6 bases for V and 2 bases for J; bases not matched to a gene: 11. The CDR3 nucleotides read TGTGCCACCAGTCCCTGGGACAGGGTTAGTACTGGGGCCAACGTCCTGACTTTC. It yields the protein CATSPWDRVSTGANVLTF.

DNA of the CDR3: TGTGCCAGCAGCCCAAACACACCTGGGGGGAGGCTCGTCAACATTCAGTACTTC. It specifies CASSPNTPGGRLVNIQYF. V gene TRBV7-9 combines with J gene TRBJ2-4; possible D gene TRBD2, 6 bases. CDR3 length equals 18 residues. Germline V CDR1 and CDR2: SEHNR, FQNEAQ (reference sequence). V was trimmed by 5 bases and J by 7 bases, leaving 27 bases between them.

The chain links TRBV27 to TRBJ1-6; D unresolved. CDR3 length: 15 residues. Germline V gene sequence: CDR1 MNHEY, CDR2 SMNVEV (reference sequence). The ends were cut back, 6 bases at V and 5 bases at J, with 14 bases in the middle. CDR3: CASRSWAGDNSPLHF. The CDR3 DNA follows: TGTGCCAGCAGGAGCTGGGCCGGGGATAATTCACCCCTCCACTTT.

The V gene is TRBV18, the J gene TRBJ1-1; D possibly corresponds to TRBD1 (6 bases). CDR3 length equals 15 residues. The V gene's germline CDR1 is KGHSH and CDR2 LQKENI. V was cut by 3 bases and J by 5 bases, with 16 bases left in between. In DNA, the CDR3 is TGTGCCAGCTCACCGCACAGGGTAGGGGAAACTGAAGCTTTCTTT. The encoded protein is CASSPHRVGETEAFF.

The rearrangement links TRBV6-6 to TRBJ1-4, with D maybe TRBD1 (5 bases). Germline CDR1 and CDR2: MNHNY and SVGAGI (reference sequence). V lost 4 bases, J lost 0 bases, and 12 bases lay in between. The CDR3 runs 16 residues. CDR3 protein: CASSFSTATTNEKLFF. The CDR3 coding sequence is TGTGCCAGCAGTTTTTCGACAGCTACAACTAATGAAAAACTGTTTTTT.

This chain links TRBV4-1 with TRBJ2-7, with TRBD1 identical over 10 bases. This CDR3 is built from 16 residues. The germline V gene encodes CDR1 MGHRA and CDR2 YSYEKL. J was trimmed by 5 bases and V by 1 base; bases with no gene match: 8. The CDR3 reads CASSQGGGQGSHEQYF. CDR3 bases: TGCGCCAGCAGCCAAGGAGGGGGACAGGGGAGCCACGAGCAGTACTTC.